The entry below gives a single T cell receptor beta chain sequence along with its context. What it binds is unknown. This sample was included in a study of cytomegalovirus exposure and HLA in healthy donors. Study-level results: Many donors carried some public TCRs, although rarity characterized most TCR sequences. In vitro work confirmed that a few CMV-associated chains recognize CMV antigens.

The CDR3 runs to 16 residues. V lost 3 bases to trimming and J lost 5 bases; unmatched junction nucleotides: 9. The germline V gene has CDR1 ENHRY and CDR2 SYGVKD. Profiled with immunoSEQ multiplex PCR; TCRdb holds only in-frame clones, not every one. The table has under 150,000 clones, around 90% seen once; the top ten hold approximately 7.5%. This TCR derives from a woman between 18 and 29 years old in good health and CMV-seropositive. V and J are TRBV10-3 and TRBJ2-5, with TRBD2 matching over 10 bases. The specimen sequenced was PBMCs. The CDR3 protein is CAISEGTSGTWETQYF. CDR3 DNA: TGTGCCATCAGTGAAGGAACTAGCGGGACTTGGGAGACCCAGTACTTC.